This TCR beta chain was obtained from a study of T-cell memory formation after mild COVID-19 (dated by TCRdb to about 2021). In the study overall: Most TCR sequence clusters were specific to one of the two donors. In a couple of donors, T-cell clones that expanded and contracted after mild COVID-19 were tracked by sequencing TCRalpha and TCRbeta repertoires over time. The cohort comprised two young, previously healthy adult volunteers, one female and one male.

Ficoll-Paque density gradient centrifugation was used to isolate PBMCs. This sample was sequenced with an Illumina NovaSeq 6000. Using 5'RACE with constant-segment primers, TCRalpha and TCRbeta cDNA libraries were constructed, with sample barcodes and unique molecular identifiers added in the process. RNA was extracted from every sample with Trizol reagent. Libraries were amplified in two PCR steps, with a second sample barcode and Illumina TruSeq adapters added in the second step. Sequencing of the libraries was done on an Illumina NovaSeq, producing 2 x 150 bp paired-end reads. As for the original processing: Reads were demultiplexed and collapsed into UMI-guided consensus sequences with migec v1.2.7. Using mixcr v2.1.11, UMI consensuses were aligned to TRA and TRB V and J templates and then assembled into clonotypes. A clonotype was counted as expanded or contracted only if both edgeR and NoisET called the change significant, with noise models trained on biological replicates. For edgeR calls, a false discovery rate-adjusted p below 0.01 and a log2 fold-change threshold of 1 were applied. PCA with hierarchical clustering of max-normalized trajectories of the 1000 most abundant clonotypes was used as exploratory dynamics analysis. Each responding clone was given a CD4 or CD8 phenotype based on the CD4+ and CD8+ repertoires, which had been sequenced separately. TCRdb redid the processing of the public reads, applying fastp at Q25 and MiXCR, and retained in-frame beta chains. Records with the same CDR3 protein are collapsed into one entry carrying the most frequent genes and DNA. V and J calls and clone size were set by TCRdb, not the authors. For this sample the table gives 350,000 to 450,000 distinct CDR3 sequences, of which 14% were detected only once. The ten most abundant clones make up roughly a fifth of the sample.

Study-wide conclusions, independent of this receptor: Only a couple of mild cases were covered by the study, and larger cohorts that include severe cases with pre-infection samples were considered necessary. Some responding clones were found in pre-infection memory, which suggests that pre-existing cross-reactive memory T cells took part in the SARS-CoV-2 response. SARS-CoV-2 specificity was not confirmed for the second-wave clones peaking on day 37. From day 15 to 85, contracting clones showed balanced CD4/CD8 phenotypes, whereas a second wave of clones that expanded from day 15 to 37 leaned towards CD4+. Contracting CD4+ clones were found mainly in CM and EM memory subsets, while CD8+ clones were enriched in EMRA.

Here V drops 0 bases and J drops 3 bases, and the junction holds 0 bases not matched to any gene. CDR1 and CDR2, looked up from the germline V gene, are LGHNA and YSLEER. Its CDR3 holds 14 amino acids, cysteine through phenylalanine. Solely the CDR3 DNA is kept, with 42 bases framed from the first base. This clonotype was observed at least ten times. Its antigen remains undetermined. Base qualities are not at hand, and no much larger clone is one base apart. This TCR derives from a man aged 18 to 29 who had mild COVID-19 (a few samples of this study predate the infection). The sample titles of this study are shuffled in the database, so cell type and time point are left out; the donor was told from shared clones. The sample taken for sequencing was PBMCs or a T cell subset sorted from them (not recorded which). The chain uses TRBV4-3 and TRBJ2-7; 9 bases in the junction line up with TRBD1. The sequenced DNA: TGCGCCAGCAGCCAAGAGGACAGGGGCTACGAGCAGTACTTC. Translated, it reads CASSQEDRGYEQYF.